This TCR beta chain came from a study of response to subunit inactivated influenza vaccine. Study observations and caveats: Each seasonal flu vaccination may recruit only limited new T cells, authors suggested.

Notes on this clonotype: Its matching antigen is unknown.

Via MiXCR, TCRdb re-called the RT-PCR reads, giving one row per CDR3 protein. Counted here are fewer than 550,000 distinct CDR3 sequences, over 25% occurring once; the ten biggest clones make up 1.5% to 2%. Germline assignment: CDR1 SEHNR and CDR2 FQNEAQ (reference sequence). With V trimmed by 5 bases and J by 6 bases, 12 bases remained unmatched. This CDR3 comprises 16 residues. Sequenced here: CD4+ T cells sorted from PBMCs, sampled 5 days after vaccination. This clonotype originated in a man between 50 and 59 years old who received an inactivated influenza vaccine. The rearrangement joins TRBV7-9 to TRBJ1-4; TRBD1 aligns across 7 bases. In nucleotides, the CDR3 is TGTGCCAGCAGCGAAAGAACCGGGACAGTAGATGAAAAACTGTTTTTT. Translating it yields CASSERTGTVDEKLFF.